A single sample is the source of the 18 T cell receptor beta chains below, sequenced in a study of blood T cells in healthy people across ages. The second PCR ran roughly 6 to 12 cycles with a sample-barcoded 5' primer and J-beta primers. Each CDR3 protein is one row after TCRdb ran MiXCR on the 5' RACE reads. Seen here are around 1.7 million distinct CDR3 sequences, 28% observed once, and the top ten hold roughly 8%. The sequencing input was blood. These receptors came from a woman between 25 and 40 years old in good health.

In its sample, this clonotype was seen many times. The genes are TRBV7-6 and TRBJ2-7, with D uncertain. Trimming removed 2 bases from V and 5 bases from J, with 16 bases in between. Per germline, CDR1 SGHVS and CDR2 FNYEAQ. The CDR3 totals 15 residues. The CDR3 sequence: CASSLRGLVSHEQYF. CDR3 DNA: TGTGCCAGCAGCTTACGTGGTCTAGTTTCCCACGAGCAGTACTTC.

In its sample, this clonotype was seen many times. J is TRBJ2-7 and V is TRBV20-1, with 8 bases aligning to TRBD2. The CDR3 runs 15 residues. The V segment lost 2 bases and the J segment 2 bases; nucleotides outside the gene matches: 8. Germline V gene lookup returns CDR1 DFQATT and CDR2 SNEGSKA (reference sequence). The CDR3 DNA follows: TGCAGTGCTAGATTTTCTAGCGGGCTAACCTACGAGCAGTACTTC. It translates to CSARFSSGLTYEQYF.

This clonotype was observed a handful of times. This chain joins TRBV4-2 and TRBJ2-3, with a tentative D call TRBD1 (6 bases). CDR3 length: 15 amino acids. Germline V CDR1 and CDR2: LGHNA, YNFKEQ. The V end lost 2 bases, the J end lost 3 bases, and 12 bases lay between the germline ends. CDR3 DNA sequence: TGTGCCAGCAGCCAATCGGTACAGGGTACAGATACGCAGTATTTT. Protein product: CASSQSVQGTDTQYF.

The table lists this clonotype with many counts. The V call is TRBV5-1, the J call TRBJ1-1, with a possible D match to TRBD1 (6 bases). CDR1 is SGHRS, CDR2 YFSETQ, per germline. This CDR3 comprises 15 residues. V was cut by 0 bases and J by 1 base, with 10 bases left in between. The CDR3 reads CASSLAGGGNTEAFF. The CDR3, as DNA: TGCGCCAGCAGCTTGGCGGGGGGCGGGAACACTGAAGCTTTCTTT.

The table lists this clonotype with a few counts. The chain couples TRBV28 to TRBJ2-5; D uncertain. The CDR3 length is 13 residues. Trimming stripped 11 bases from V and 0 bases from J, with 13 bases between. CDR1 is MDHEN, CDR2 SYDVKM, per germline. CDR3 bases: TGTGCCGGCTACCGGACGAACCAAGAGACCCAGTACTTC. It is translated as CAGYRTNQETQYF. Full variable domain (remainder filled in from reference TRBV28 and TRBJ2-5): DVKVTQSSRYLVKRTGEKVFLECVQDMDHENMFWYRQDPGLGLRLIYFSYDVKMKEKGDIPEGYSVSREKKERFSLILESASTNQTSMYLCAGYRTNQETQYFGPGTRLLVL.

This chain uses TRBV5-5 with TRBJ2-5; 7 positions agree with TRBD2. V lost 0 bases, J lost 1 base, and 6 bases stayed unmatched. CDR1 and CDR2 (germline): SGHKS, YYEKEE (reference sequence). The length of the CDR3 is 16 residues. Here the CDR3 DNA reads TGTGCCAGCAGCTTGGTAGCGGGTTTTGCCCAAGAGACCCAGTACTTC. Translating gives CASSLVAGFAQETQYF.

This clonotype was detected ten times or more. This chain uses TRBV29-1 with TRBJ1-2; D is ambiguous. V lost 7 bases and J 3 bases, leaving 15 bases between the germline ends. The germline V gene encodes CDR1 SQVTM and CDR2 ANQGSEA. The CDR3 is made up of 13 amino acids. The CDR3 DNA is TGCAGCGCTTGGTTCAACCTTGACTATGGCTACACCTTC. Translated: CSAWFNLDYGYTF. The complete variable domain, with remaining parts taken from reference TRBV29-1 and TRBJ1-2, reads SAVISQKPSRDICQRGTSLTIQCQVDSQVTMMFWYRQQPGQSLTLIATANQGSEATYESGFVIDKFPISRPNLTFSTLTVSNMSPEDSSIYLCSAWFNLDYGYTFGSGTRLTVV.

This clonotype was recorded a few times. The chain joins TRBV18 to TRBJ1-1; 12 bases map to TRBD1. The CDR3 contains 14 residues. V trimming: 4 bases; J trimming: 5 bases; junction bases outside the gene matches: 2. The germline CDR1 and CDR2 sequences are KGHSH and LQKENI. CDR3 coding DNA: TGTGCCAGCTCACGGGGACAGGGGGCAACTGAAGCTTTCTTT. Protein: CASSRGQGATEAFF.

This clonotype was picked up a small number of times. The chain joins TRBV2 to TRBJ2-1; 10 positions match TRBD2. Per the germline V gene, CDR1 is SNHLY and CDR2 is FYNNEI. The CDR3 sequence is 15 residues long. J lost 7 bases, V lost 5 bases, and 8 bases had no gene match. The CDR3: CASSFLAGVGNEQFF. The CDR3 DNA reads TGTGCCAGCAGTTTCCTAGCGGGAGTGGGGAATGAGCAGTTCTTC.

This chain links TRBV29-1 with TRBJ2-1; no reliable D call. The V end lost 2 bases, the J end lost 5 bases, and 10 bases lay between the germline ends. Germline V CDR1 and CDR2: SQVTM, ANQGSEA. This CDR3 is 13 amino acids long. The CDR3, as DNA: TGCAGCGTTGAATCGTGGCAGAACAATGAGCAGTTCTTC. Translated: CSVESWQNNEQFF.

The chain is built from TRBV3-1 and TRBJ1-5, with D perhaps TRBD1 (5 bases). Germline CDR1 LGHDT, CDR2 YNNKEL (reference sequence). The CDR3 length is 12 residues. Deletions cut 6 bases from V and 5 bases from J, with 8 bases between. The CDR3 loop reads CASSQGHQPQHF. The CDR3, as DNA: TGTGCCAGCAGTCAGGGACATCAGCCCCAGCATTTT.

This clonotype was seen a few times. This chain uses TRBV20-1 with TRBJ2-5, with TRBD2 matching 11 bases. Germline V gene data show CDR1 as DFQATT and CDR2 as SNEGSKA (reference sequence). There are 14 residues in the CDR3. V gave up 5 bases and J gave up 7 bases; unmatched junction bases: 9. CDR3 sequence reads: CSALAGGTASTQYF. CDR3 sequence (DNA): TGCAGTGCTCTAGCGGGGGGCACCGCATCGACCCAGTACTTC.

In its sample, this clonotype was seen a few times. The rearrangement uses TRBV7-2 and TRBJ2-3, with TRBD2 identical over 11 bases. The CDR3 runs 16 residues. The trim removed 1 base at V and 5 bases at J, leaving 5 bases unmatched. From germline, CDR1 is SGHTA and CDR2 FQGNSA. CDR3 nucleotide sequence: TGTGCCAGCAGCTTAGGTGCGCTAGCGGGAGGAGATACGCAGTATTTT. Its protein is CASSLGALAGGDTQYF.

This clonotype was detected a few times. The V gene is TRBV25-1, the J gene TRBJ1-2; TRBD1 is a possible D gene (5 bases). In germline, CDR1 is MGHDK, CDR2 SYGVNS. The CDR3 contains 15 residues. Between the trimmed V and J ends, which lost 2 bases and 1 base, there was a span of 11 bases. In nucleotides, the CDR3 is TGTGCCAGCAGTGAACCGACAGCTTATAACTATGGCTACACCTTC. Its translation is CASSEPTAYNYGYTF.

This clonotype has just a few counts. The rearrangement joins TRBV5-1 to TRBJ2-2; D remains unclear. Germline CDR1 and CDR2: SGHRS and YFSETQ. Between the trimmed V and J ends, which lost 2 bases and 6 bases, there was a span of 8 bases. CDR3 length: 13 residues. Here the CDR3 DNA reads TGCGCCAGCAGCTTTGACCCTCCCGGGGAGCTGTTTTTT. This sequence encodes CASSFDPPGELFF. Complete variable domain (other parts from reference TRBV5-1 and TRBJ2-2): KAGVTQTPRYLIKTRGQQVTLSCSPISGHRSVSWYQQTPGQGLQFLFEYFSETQRNKGNFPGRFSGRQFSNSRSEMNVSTLELGDSALYLCASSFDPPGELFFGEGSRLTVL.

This clonotype has only a few counts. This chain joins TRBV6-5 and TRBJ2-7, with 7 bases matching TRBD1. V shed 5 bases, J shed 5 bases, and the junction held 9 bases outside the gene matches. CDR3 length: 14 amino acids. Germline V gives CDR1 MNHEY, CDR2 SVGAGI. Here the CDR3 DNA reads TGTGCCAGCAGTCCCGGACAGGCGACGGACGAGCAGTACTTC. Translating it yields CASSPGQATDEQYF.

The table lists this clonotype with a few counts. This rearrangement joins TRBV4-1 to TRBJ1-2; D may be TRBD1 (6 bases). The germline CDR1 and CDR2 sequences are MGHRA and YSYEKL. Trimming left V 2 bases short and J 5 bases short, with 18 bases between. The CDR3 sequence is 16 residues long. CDR3 nucleotides: TGCGCCAGCAGCCAACAGAGAACGGGGGCAGGGTATGGCTACACCTTC. Its protein is CASSQQRTGAGYGYTF.

This clonotype was recorded a few times. The rearrangement joins TRBV7-2 to TRBJ1-6, with D maybe TRBD1 (6 bases). V lost 4 bases to trimming and J lost 3 bases, with 10 bases between them. Germline loops: CDR1 SGHTA, CDR2 FQGNSA. The CDR3 sequence is 15 residues long. The CDR3 DNA reads as TGTGCCAGCAGCTCTCGACAGGACTATAATTCACCCCTCCACTTT. Translating gives CASSSRQDYNSPLHF.